This TCR beta chain was identified during a study of blood T cell repertoires in COVID-19. On the study more broadly: Whether acute or convalescent, the COVID-19 samples came from the United States, Italy and Spain. T cells, B-cell-depleted T cells, or PBMCs provided the cDNA or gDNA that served as material.

This CDR3 contains 14 residues. Trimming cost V 9 bases and J 4 bases; bases outside gene matches: 12. CDR1 and CDR2 from the germline V gene are SGHTA and FQGNSA. In the original processing: Estimates of nucleated cell counts were drawn from the amplification of reference gene primers. Clones were read by immunoSEQ multiplex PCR, and TCRdb kept only the in-frame ones, dropping some. V, J and clone size are those of that table, while D and trimming were read from the DNA. There are about 160,000 clones in the sample; around 74% occur only once, and 2.5% to 3.5% lies in the top ten. The chain uses TRBV7-2 and TRBJ2-7; 7 positions agree with TRBD2. This TCR was recovered from a man aged 65 to 79 with acute or convalescent COVID-19. The sequenced sample was peripheral blood. The CDR3 is CASAEAGVGYEQYF. As DNA, the CDR3 is TGTGCCAGTGCTGAGGCGGGAGTAGGTTACGAGCAGTACTTC.